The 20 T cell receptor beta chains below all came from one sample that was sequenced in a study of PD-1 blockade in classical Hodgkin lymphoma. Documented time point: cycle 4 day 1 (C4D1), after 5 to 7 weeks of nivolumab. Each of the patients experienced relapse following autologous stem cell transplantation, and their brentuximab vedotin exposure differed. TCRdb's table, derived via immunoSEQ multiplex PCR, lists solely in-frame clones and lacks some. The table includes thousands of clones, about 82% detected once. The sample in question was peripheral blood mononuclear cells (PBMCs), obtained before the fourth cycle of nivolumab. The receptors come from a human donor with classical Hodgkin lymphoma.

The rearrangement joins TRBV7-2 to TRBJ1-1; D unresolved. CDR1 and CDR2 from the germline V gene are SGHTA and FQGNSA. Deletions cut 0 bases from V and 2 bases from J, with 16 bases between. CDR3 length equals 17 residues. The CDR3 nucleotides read TGTGCCAGCAGCTTAGCCCCTACTGTAGCGTACAACACTGAAGCTTTCTTT. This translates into CASSLAPTVAYNTEAFF.

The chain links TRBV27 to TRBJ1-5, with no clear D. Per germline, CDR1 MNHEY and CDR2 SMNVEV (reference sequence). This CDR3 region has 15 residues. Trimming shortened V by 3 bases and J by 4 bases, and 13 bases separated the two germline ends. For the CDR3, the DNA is TGTGCCAGCAGTTTTCTACCGCTCTTAAATCAGCCCCAGCATTTT. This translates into CASSFLPLLNQPQHF.

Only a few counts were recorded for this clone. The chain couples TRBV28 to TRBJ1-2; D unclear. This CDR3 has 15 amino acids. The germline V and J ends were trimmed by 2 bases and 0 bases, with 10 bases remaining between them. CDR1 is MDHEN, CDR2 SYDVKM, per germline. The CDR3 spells CASSLIQTANYGYTF. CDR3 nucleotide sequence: TGTGCCAGCAGTTTAATACAAACGGCTAACTATGGCTACACCTTC.

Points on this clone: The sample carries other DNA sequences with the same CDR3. In DNA, the CDR3 is TGTGCCAGTAGTATTAGAACTAGCGGGGAGCAGTTCTTC. Protein: CASSIRTSGEQFF. V usage is TRBV19 and J usage is TRBJ2-1; 9 nucleotides line up with TRBD2. The length of the CDR3 is 13 residues. CDR1 LNHDA and CDR2 SQIVND come from the germline V gene (reference sequence). Trimming took 3 bases from V and 10 from J; bases not matched to a gene: 4.

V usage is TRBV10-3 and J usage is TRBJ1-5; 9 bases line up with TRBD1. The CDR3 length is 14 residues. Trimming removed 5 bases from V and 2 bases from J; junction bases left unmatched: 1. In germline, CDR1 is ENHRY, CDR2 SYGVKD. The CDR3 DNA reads TGTGCCATCAGTCGGGACAGGGGCAATCAGCCCCAGCATTTT. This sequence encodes CAISRDRGNQPQHF.

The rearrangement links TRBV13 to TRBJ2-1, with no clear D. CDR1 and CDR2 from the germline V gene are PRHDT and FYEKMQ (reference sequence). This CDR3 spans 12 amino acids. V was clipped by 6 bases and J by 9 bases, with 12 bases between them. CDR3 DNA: TGTGCCAGCAGTTACGGCCGGGTTGAGCAGTTCTTC. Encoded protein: CASSYGRVEQFF.

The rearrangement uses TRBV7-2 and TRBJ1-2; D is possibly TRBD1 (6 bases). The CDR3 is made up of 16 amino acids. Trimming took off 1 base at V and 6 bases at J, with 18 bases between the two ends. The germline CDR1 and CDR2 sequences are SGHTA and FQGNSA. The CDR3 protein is CASSLGSGWGTNGYTF. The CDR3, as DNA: TGTGCCAGCAGCTTAGGTAGTGGGTGGGGGACAAATGGCTACACCTTC.

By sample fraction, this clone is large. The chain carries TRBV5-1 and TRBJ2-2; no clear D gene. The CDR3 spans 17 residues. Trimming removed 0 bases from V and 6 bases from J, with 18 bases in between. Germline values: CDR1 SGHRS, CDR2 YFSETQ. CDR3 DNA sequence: TGCGCCAGCAGCTTGGACAGCCCCCCCTTAGGCGCCGGGGAGCTGTTTTTT. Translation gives CASSLDSPPLGAGELFF.

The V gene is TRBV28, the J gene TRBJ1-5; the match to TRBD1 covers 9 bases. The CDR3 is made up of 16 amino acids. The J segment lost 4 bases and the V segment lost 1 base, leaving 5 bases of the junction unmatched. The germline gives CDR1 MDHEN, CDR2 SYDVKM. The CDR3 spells CASSLYRTGVNQPQHF. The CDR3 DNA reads TGTGCCAGCAGTTTATACCGGACAGGGGTGAATCAGCCCCAGCATTTT.

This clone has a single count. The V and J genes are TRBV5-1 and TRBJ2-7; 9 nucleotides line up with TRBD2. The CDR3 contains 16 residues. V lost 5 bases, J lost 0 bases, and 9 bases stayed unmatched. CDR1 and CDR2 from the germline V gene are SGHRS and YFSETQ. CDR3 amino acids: CASSSLGLASSYEQYF. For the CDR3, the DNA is TGCGCCAGCAGTTCCCTCGGACTAGCGAGCTCCTACGAGCAGTACTTC.

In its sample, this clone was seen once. The DNA of the CDR3 is TGTGCCAGCAACGAGCGGGGGGCCACAGATACGCAGTATTTT. It specifies CASNERGATDTQYF. The chain has TRBV6-5 and TRBJ2-3, with 9 bases fitting TRBD2. This CDR3 region has 14 residues. In germline, CDR1 is MNHEY, CDR2 SVGAGI. With V trimmed by 7 bases and J by 2 bases, 4 bases remained unmatched.

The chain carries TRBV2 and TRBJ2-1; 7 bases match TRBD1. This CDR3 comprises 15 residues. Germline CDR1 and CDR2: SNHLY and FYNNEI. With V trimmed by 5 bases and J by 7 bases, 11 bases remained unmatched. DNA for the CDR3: TGTGCCAGCAGTTTGAGGTGGACAGGTTGGAATGAGCAGTTCTTC. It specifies CASSLRWTGWNEQFF.

The CDR3 region has the DNA TGTGCCAGCTCACCACCGACAGAGACTTATGGCTACACCTTC. Translation: CASSPPTETYGYTF. This chain uses TRBV18 with TRBJ1-2; TRBD1 might be the D (5 bases). The CDR3 runs 14 residues. V was cut by 0 bases and J by 5 bases, with 10 bases left in between. Germline CDR1 KGHSH, CDR2 LQKENI.

CDR3: CASNGQGPAGELFF. Written as DNA, the CDR3 is TGTGCCAGCAATGGACAGGGTCCGGCCGGGGAGCTGTTTTTT. The genes are TRBV2 and TRBJ2-2, with 8 bases identical to TRBD1. This CDR3 contains 14 residues. The V and J ends lost 7 bases and 6 bases, in that order; junction bases with no gene match: 7. Germline loops: CDR1 SNHLY, CDR2 FYNNEI.

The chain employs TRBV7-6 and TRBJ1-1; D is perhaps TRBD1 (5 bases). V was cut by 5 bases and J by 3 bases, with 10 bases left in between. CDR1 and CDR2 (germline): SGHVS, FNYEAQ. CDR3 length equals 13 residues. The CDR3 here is CASSRRRDTEAFF. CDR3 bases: TGTGCCAGCAGCCGCCGCAGGGACACTGAAGCTTTCTTT.

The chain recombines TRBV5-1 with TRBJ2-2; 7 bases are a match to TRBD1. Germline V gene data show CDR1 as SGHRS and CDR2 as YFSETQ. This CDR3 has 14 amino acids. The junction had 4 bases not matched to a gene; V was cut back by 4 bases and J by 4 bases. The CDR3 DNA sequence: TGCGCCAGCAGCATAAGACAGGGCACCGGGGAGCTGTTTTTT. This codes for CASSIRQGTGELFF.

CDR3 nucleotide sequence: TGCGCCAGCAGCTTGGCCTGGGACGAAAAACTGTTTTTT. This sequence encodes CASSLAWDEKLFF. The genes are TRBV5-1 and TRBJ1-4; D is possibly TRBD1 (5 bases). Trimming left V 0 bases short and J 8 bases short, with 8 bases between. Germline V gives CDR1 SGHRS, CDR2 YFSETQ. CDR3 size: 13 residues.

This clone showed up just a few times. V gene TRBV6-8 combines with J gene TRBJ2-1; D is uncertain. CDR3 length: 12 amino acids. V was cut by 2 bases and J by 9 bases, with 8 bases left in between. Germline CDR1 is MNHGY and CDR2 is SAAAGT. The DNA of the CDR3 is TGTGCCAGCAGTTACGGCCGGGTTGAGCAGTTCTTC. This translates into CASSYGRVEQFF.

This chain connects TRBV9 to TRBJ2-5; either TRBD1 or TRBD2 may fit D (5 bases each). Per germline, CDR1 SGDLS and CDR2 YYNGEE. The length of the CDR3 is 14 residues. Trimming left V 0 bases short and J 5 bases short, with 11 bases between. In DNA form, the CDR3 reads TGTGCCAGCAGCGTAGCGGGGCCGGGGGAGACCCAGTACTTC. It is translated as CASSVAGPGETQYF.

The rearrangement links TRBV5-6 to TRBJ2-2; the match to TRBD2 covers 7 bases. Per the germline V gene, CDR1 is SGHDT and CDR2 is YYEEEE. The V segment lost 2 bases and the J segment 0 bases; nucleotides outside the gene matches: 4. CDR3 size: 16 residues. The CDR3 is CASSFPAGTNTGELFF. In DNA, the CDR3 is TGTGCCAGCAGCTTTCCAGCGGGGACGAACACCGGGGAGCTGTTTTTT.